The 30 T cell receptor beta chains below were found in one sample sequenced in a study of T cell responses to AZD1222 COVID-19 vaccine. Measured with immunoSEQ multiplex PCR; TCRdb has only the in-frame clones, and not every one. The sample contains about 180,000 clones, around 90% of which appear only once. Source: peripheral blood, taken on day 0 of AZD1222 vaccination. The receptors originated from an adult in good health.

The chain has TRBV29-1 and TRBJ2-5; D is uncertain. Trimming left V 7 bases short and J 2 bases short, with 11 bases between. The CDR3 is 12 residues long. Germline V lookup: CDR1 SQVTM, CDR2 ANQGSEA. The CDR3: CSGPQVQETQYF. CDR3 DNA sequence: TGCAGCGGGCCGCAGGTTCAAGAGACCCAGTACTTC.

The V gene is TRBV6-5, the J gene TRBJ1-5; 9 bases fit TRBD1. The CDR3 runs 15 residues. With 6 bases clipped from V and 3 bases from J, the junction kept 6 bases outside the gene matches. CDR1 is MNHEY and CDR2 is SVGAGI in the germline V gene. This CDR3 is CASSHWDRDNQPQHF. The CDR3 nucleotides read TGTGCCAGCAGCCACTGGGACAGGGACAATCAGCCCCAGCATTTT.

The V gene is TRBV4-1, the J gene TRBJ2-2; weak D call: TRBD1 (5 bases). The length of the CDR3 is 16 residues. The V end lost 0 bases, the J end lost 4 bases, and 12 bases lay between the germline ends. CDR1 MGHRA and CDR2 YSYEKL come from the germline V gene. This CDR3 is CASSQDRAAGTGELFF. The CDR3, as DNA: TGCGCCAGCAGCCAAGACAGGGCGGCAGGCACCGGGGAGCTGTTTTTT.

J is TRBJ1-2 and V is TRBV6-4, with D unresolved. CDR1 is MRHNA and CDR2 is SNTAGT in the germline V gene. Trimming pared 0 bases from V and 4 bases from J, leaving 12 bases between. This CDR3 comprises 15 residues. The CDR3 reads CASSDSMLQIYGYTF. The CDR3 nucleotides read TGTGCCAGCAGTGACTCGATGTTACAGATCTATGGCTACACCTTC.

V usage is TRBV6-2 or TRBV6-3 and J usage is TRBJ1-2, with D uncertain. The germline V gene encodes CDR1 MNHEY and CDR2 SVGEGT. The V gene lost 1 base and the J gene lost 6 bases, with 9 bases spanning the gap. There are 13 residues in the CDR3. The CDR3 bases are TGTGCCAGCAGTTACTGGGTGCTACATGGCTACACCTTC. The encoded protein is CASSYWVLHGYTF.

The V gene is TRBV5-6, the J gene TRBJ1-6; D is uncertain. CDR3 size: 13 residues. CDR1 SGHDT and CDR2 YYEEEE come from the germline V gene. V was clipped by 1 base and J by 8 bases, with 7 bases between them. The chain's CDR3 is CASSLRRDSPLHF. The CDR3 DNA is TGTGCCAGCAGCTTGAGAAGGGATTCACCCCTCCACTTT. The full variable domain, rest sourced from reference TRBV5-6 and TRBJ1-6, is DAGVTQSPTHLIKTRGQQVTLRCSPKSGHDTVSWYQQALGQGPQFIFQYYEEEERQRGNFPDRFSGHQFPNYSSELNVNALLLGDSALYLCASSLRRDSPLHFGNGTRLTVT.

The gene calls are TRBV3-1 (or the pseudogene TRBV3-2) and TRBJ2-2; D is unclear. V lost 2 bases and J lost 7, with 8 bases in between. The germline V gene has CDR1 LGHDT and CDR2 YNNKEL (reference sequence). The CDR3 is made up of 13 amino acids. The CDR3 here is CASSQYQIGELFF. The CDR3 bases are TGTGCCAGCAGCCAATACCAAATCGGGGAGCTGTTTTTT.

This chain uses TRBV7-9 with TRBJ2-7; 13 nucleotides line up with TRBD2. After removal of 5 bases from V and 4 bases from J, the junction contained 5 bases not matched to a gene. This CDR3 is 15 amino acids long. Germline CDR1 SEHNR, CDR2 FQNEAQ (reference sequence). In DNA, the CDR3 is TGTGCCAGCAGCACCCGACTAGCGGGAGGTTACGAGCAGTACTTC. Its protein product is CASSTRLAGGYEQYF. Full variable domain (missing parts from reference TRBV7-9 and TRBJ2-7): DTGVSQNPRHKITKRGQNVTFRCDPISEHNRLYWYRQTLGQGPEFLTYFQNEAQLEKSRLLSDRFSAERPKGSFSTLEIQRTEQGDSAMYLCASSTRLAGGYEQYFGPGTRLTVT.

This rearrangement joins TRBV7-8 to TRBJ2-7, with 9 positions matching TRBD1. The CDR3 loop spans 15 amino acids. Per the germline V gene, CDR1 is SGHVS and CDR2 is FQNEAQ. The V gene end was trimmed by 4 bases and the J gene end by 7 bases; junction bases not matched to a gene: 11. The CDR3 nucleotides read TGTGCCAGCAGCTCAAGCGGGACAGGGTCGGGGGAGCAGTACTTC. As protein: CASSSSGTGSGEQYF.

The J gene is TRBJ1-5, the V gene TRBV10-3; tentative D call: TRBD1 (5 bases). This CDR3 has 13 residues. The V gene's germline CDR1 is ENHRY and CDR2 SYGVKD. Trimming took 8 bases from V and 7 from J, leaving 15 bases between them. The chain's CDR3 is CAIGDGTGQPQHF. Here the CDR3 DNA reads TGTGCCATCGGGGACGGAACTGGACAGCCCCAGCATTTT.

This rearrangement joins TRBV20-1 to TRBJ2-1; 8 bases are shared with TRBD2. The CDR3 totals 14 residues. With 3 bases clipped from V and 6 bases from J, the junction kept 7 bases outside the gene matches. Looked up from germline, CDR1 is DFQATT and CDR2 is SNEGSKA (reference sequence). The CDR3 loop is CSASPSGQTNEQFF. The DNA for the CDR3 is TGCAGTGCTAGTCCTAGCGGGCAGACCAATGAGCAGTTCTTC.

For the CDR3, the DNA is TGTGCCAGCAGTTACGTGGGGGACACTGAAGCTTTCTTT. Its protein product is CASSYVGDTEAFF. The chain carries TRBV27 and TRBJ1-1; perhaps TRBD1 as D (5 bases). V was shortened by 4 bases and J by 3 bases, with 9 bases between the two germline ends. CDR1 is MNHEY and CDR2 is SMNVEV in the germline V gene (reference sequence). There are 13 residues in the CDR3.

The chain employs TRBV21-1 and TRBJ2-1; the table calls TRBD2, which could not be checked here. TRBV21-1 is shown as a pseudogene. The CDR3 has 17 amino acids. As DNA, the CDR3 is TGTGCCAGCAGCAAAGGAGCCATTAGCGGCCTCTACAATGAGCAGTTCTTC. Amino acids: CASSKGAISGLYNEQFF.

This clone was found a few times. V gene TRBV7-2 combines with J gene TRBJ1-5; 7 bases align to TRBD1. Germline values: CDR1 SGHTA, CDR2 FQGNSA. V dropped 5 bases and J dropped 7; count of bases not matched to a gene: 5. The CDR3 is 13 amino acids. Written as DNA, the CDR3 is TGTGCCAGCAGCGTACAGGGGCGGCAGCCCCAGCATTTT. It yields the protein CASSVQGRQPQHF.

The chain couples TRBV7-8 to TRBJ2-3, with 8 bases matching TRBD1. Germline V gives CDR1 SGHVS, CDR2 FQNEAQ. This CDR3 spans 15 amino acids. V gave up 3 bases and J gave up 4 bases; unmatched junction bases: 6. CDR3: CASSFGQGLADTQYF. The DNA of the CDR3 is TGTGCCAGCAGCTTTGGACAGGGATTGGCAGATACGCAGTATTTT.

The V and J genes are TRBV5-5 and TRBJ1-1, with D possibly matching TRBD1 (5 bases). V was trimmed by 4 bases and J by 1 base, leaving 11 bases between them. Per the germline V gene, CDR1 is SGHKS and CDR2 is YYEKEE (reference sequence). The CDR3 contains 14 residues. The CDR3 nucleotides are TGTGCCAGCAGCGTTAGGGGTCAGAACACTGAAGCTTTCTTT. It is translated as CASSVRGQNTEAFF.

The CDR3 spells CASSEALGARTEAFF. CDR3 nucleotides: TGTGCCAGCAGTGAAGCGCTGGGGGCGCGTACTGAAGCTTTCTTT. The V call is TRBV6-1, the J call TRBJ1-1, with D possibly matching TRBD1 (6 bases). The CDR3 is 15 amino acids. Germline loops: CDR1 MNHNS, CDR2 SASEGT. V was pared by 0 bases and J by 5 bases, with 13 bases between.

This clone was detected only once. This chain links TRBV3-1 (or the pseudogene TRBV3-2) with TRBJ1-1; D is undetermined. The germline V gene encodes CDR1 LGHDT and CDR2 YNNKEL (reference sequence). Trimming removed 3 bases at V and 1 base at J, with 9 bases between. The CDR3 spans 14 residues. CDR3 loop: CASSHGPSNTEAFF. For the CDR3, the DNA is TGTGCCAGCAGCCATGGGCCGTCGAACACTGAAGCTTTCTTT.

The chain links TRBV19 to TRBJ1-5; TRBD1 might be the D (5 bases). This CDR3 contains 14 residues. V lost 5 bases and J lost 7, with 15 bases in between. In germline, CDR1 is LNHDA, CDR2 SQIVND (reference sequence). CDR3 sequence: CASSGGTAGQPQHF. In DNA form, the CDR3 reads TGTGCCAGTAGTGGGGGGACGGCGGGGCAGCCCCAGCATTTT.

The table lists this clone with a few counts. The rearrangement uses TRBV5-6 and TRBJ1-2; possible D gene TRBD1, 6 bases. Germline CDR1 is SGHDT and CDR2 is YYEEEE. The V gene lost 4 bases and the J gene lost 5 bases, with 15 bases spanning the gap. CDR3 length equals 14 residues. In DNA, the CDR3 is TGTGCCAGCAGCACTACAGGGAATGCATATGGCTACACCTTC. It is translated as CASSTTGNAYGYTF. The full variable domain, completed using reference TRBV5-6 and TRBJ1-2, is DAGVTQSPTHLIKTRGQQVTLRCSPKSGHDTVSWYQQALGQGPQFIFQYYEEEERQRGNFPDRFSGHQFPNYSSELNVNALLLGDSALYLCASSTTGNAYGYTFGSGTRLTVV.

This clone was seen once. V gene TRBV7-2 combines with J gene TRBJ1-1; TRBD1 might be the D (5 bases). The CDR3 contains 14 residues. Germline V gives CDR1 SGHTA, CDR2 FQGNSA. Trimming cost V 3 bases and J 0 bases, with 8 bases left between them. This chain's CDR3 is CASSFMTVNTEAFF. The CDR3 DNA is TGTGCCAGCAGCTTTATGACAGTGAACACTGAAGCTTTCTTT.

J is TRBJ1-2 and V is TRBV6-5, with 7 bases matching TRBD1. This CDR3 region has 15 residues. After removal of 0 bases from V and 2 bases from J, the junction contained 3 bases not matched to a gene. Per germline, CDR1 MNHEY and CDR2 SVGAGI. CDR3 in DNA: TGTGCCAGCAGTTACTCAGCCAGGGGGAACTATGGCTACACCTTC. Translating it yields CASSYSARGNYGYTF.

The CDR3 region is CASSQRGDTEAFF. CDR3 in DNA: TGTGCCAGCAGCCAAAGGGGGGACACTGAAGCTTTCTTT. The chain is built from TRBV4-2 and TRBJ1-1, with D possibly TRBD1 on 6 matching bases. The germline gives CDR1 LGHNA, CDR2 YNFKEQ. V was pared by 2 bases and J by 3 bases, with 7 bases between. This CDR3 is built from 13 residues.

V gene TRBV7-8 combines with J gene TRBJ1-6; no definite D call. V was pared by 0 bases and J by 6 bases, with 12 bases between. Germline V CDR1 and CDR2: SGHVS, FQNEAQ. This CDR3 contains 16 residues. DNA of the CDR3: TGTGCCAGCAGCTTAGCGGTCAGGTCAAGTAATTCACCCCTCCACTTT. Translated: CASSLAVRSSNSPLHF. The full variable domain, its missing parts supplied by reference TRBV7-8 and TRBJ1-6, is GAGVSQSPRYKVAKRGQDVALRCDPISGHVSLFWYQQALGQGPEFLTYFQNEAQLDKSGLPSDRFFAERPEGSVSTLKIQRTQQEDSAVYLCASSLAVRSSNSPLHFGNGTRLTVT.

In this sample, this clone turned up once. The CDR3 DNA follows: TGCAGCGTTGAAGGAGGGAGGACAGGGGGAACCGGGGAGCTGTTTTTT. Its translation is CSVEGGRTGGTGELFF. V and J are TRBV29-1 and TRBJ2-2; 10 nucleotides agree with TRBD1. The V and J ends lost 1 base and 5 bases, in that order; junction bases with no gene match: 7. There are 16 residues in the CDR3. From germline, CDR1 is SQVTM and CDR2 ANQGSEA.

The chain recombines TRBV27 with TRBJ2-1; 7 positions agree with TRBD2. V was pared by 5 bases and J by 1 base, with 2 bases of the junction left unmatched. Germline loops: CDR1 MNHEY, CDR2 SMNVEV (reference sequence). The CDR3 extends over 14 amino acids. The CDR3 coding sequence is TGTGCCAGCAGTGGCGGGAGTTCCTACAATGAGCAGTTCTTC. Its translation is CASSGGSSYNEQFF.

This clone showed up just a few times. The V gene is TRBV6-7, the J gene TRBJ1-5; TRBD1 matches at 9 bases. TRBV6-7 carries the ORF label, with uncertain function. Losses at the gene ends were 2 bases for V and 1 base for J; bases not matched to a gene: 12. The CDR3 spans 19 residues. The CDR3 DNA reads TGTGCCAGCAGTTACCCGGGACAGGGAAGGGGCGGGAGCAATCAGCCCCAGCATTTT. It codes for CASSYPGQGRGGSNQPQHF.

The chain links TRBV28 to TRBJ1-1, with a tentative D call TRBD1 (5 bases). The CDR3 sequence is 14 residues long. The V gene's germline CDR1 is MDHEN and CDR2 SYDVKM. The V gene lost 2 bases and the J gene lost 0 bases, with 7 bases spanning the gap. DNA of the CDR3: TGTGCCAGCAGTTTACCGGGGCTGAACACTGAAGCTTTCTTT. Protein sequence: CASSLPGLNTEAFF.

V is TRBV6-5 and J is TRBJ2-1; 10 bases are shared with TRBD2. Germline V gene sequence: CDR1 MNHEY, CDR2 SVGAGI. Trimming removed 6 bases from V and 2 bases from J; junction bases left unmatched: 4. The CDR3 length is 15 residues. The CDR3 DNA follows: TGTGCCAGCAGATTAGCGGGAGGCGCCTACAATGAGCAGTTCTTC. It encodes CASRLAGGAYNEQFF.

The V call is TRBV27, the J call TRBJ1-1; D is possibly TRBD1 (6 bases). Germline-derived CDR1 and CDR2 are MNHEY and SMNVEV (reference sequence). The V end was cut by 5 bases, the J end by 0 bases, with 13 bases between. The CDR3 has 15 residues. CDR3 nucleotides: TGTGCCAGCAGTCCACCGGACAGACTGAACACTGAAGCTTTCTTT. It is translated as CASSPPDRLNTEAFF.